Given below is one T cell receptor (beta chain) in context. The V end lost 0 bases, the J end lost 0 bases, and 15 bases lay between the germline ends. In germline, CDR1 is LNHNV, CDR2 YYDKDF (reference sequence). There are 19 residues in the CDR3. The sample is drawn from a study of blood T cell repertoires in COVID-19. Study information: Donors in the United States, Italy and Spain gave samples during acute or convalescent COVID-19. PBMCs, B-cell-depleted T cells, or T cells were the source of the cDNA or gDNA that made up the material.

In the authors' workflow: Quantification of nucleated cells was approximated via reference gene primer amplification. Using immunoSEQ multiplex PCR, the repertoire was profiled, and TCRdb retains in-frame clones only, with some absent. V, J and clone size derive from that table, while D and trimming were established from the DNA sequence. This sample has more than 200,000 clones, with 87% found just once. The chain joins TRBV15 to TRBJ2-6, with D possibly being TRBD2 (6 bases). Sequencing was done on a sample of peripheral blood. The sequence was obtained from a man between 18 and 29 years old with active or convalescent COVID-19. The CDR3 here is CATSRDGGGISSGANVLTF. The CDR3 nucleotides are TGTGCCACCAGCAGAGATGGTGGAGGGATTAGCTCTGGGGCCAACGTCCTGACTTTC. The entire variable domain, with the rest obtained from reference TRBV15 and TRBJ2-6, is as follows: DAMVIQNPRYQVTQFGKPVTLSCSQTLNHNVMYWYQQKSSQAPKLLFHYYDKDFNNEADTPDNFQSRRPNTSFCFLDIRSPGLGDTAMYLCATSRDGGGISSGANVLTFGAGSRLTVL.